This entry lists 9 T cell receptor beta chains sequenced from one sample in a study of T cell clonotyping in hematopoietic cell transplantation. Time point given: recipient sample about 28 days before transplant, after cytoreduction. Produced via immunoSEQ multiplex PCR; TCRdb's table is partial and in-frame only. This sample carries 25,000 to 35,000 clones, about 92% of them seen once, and the ten largest clones take around 2.4%. The starting material was peripheral blood mononuclear cells, obtained before stem cell transplant. The receptors here all came from a man aged 50-59 years with acute myeloid leukemia. Some clones in this sample may be carry-over from other donors' samples.

V is TRBV7-2 and J is TRBJ2-5; weak D call: TRBD1 (5 bases). Per germline, CDR1 SGHTA and CDR2 FQGNSA. Deletions cut 5 bases from V and 2 bases from J, with 12 bases between. The CDR3 consists of 14 residues. CDR3 in DNA: TGTGCCAGCAGCCCCCTTGGGGCGCAAGAGACCCAGTACTTC. Translated, it gives CASSPLGAQETQYF.

This clone occurred once. The CDR3 end shows no conserved phenylalanine or tryptophan, and so a read error is likely. The limits of the CDR3 on the DNA are not certain, so only TCRdb's listed CDR3 is given. The chain carries TRBV5-3 and TRBJ1-1. TRBV5-3 is designated an ORF whose function remains uncertain. The length of the CDR3 is 9 amino acids, counting both ends. CDR3 residues: CARSLGHQD.

This clone has just one count. The chain links TRBV2 to TRBJ1-5; D gene uncertain. The CDR3 spans 14 residues. V lost 3 bases to trimming and J lost 3 bases, with 9 bases between them. Germline CDR1 reads SNHLY; CDR2 reads FYNNEI. The CDR3, as DNA: TGTGCCAGCAGTGAGCGCGGGCTCAATCAGCCCCAGCATTTT. It encodes CASSERGLNQPQHF.

The chain is built from TRBV5-1 and TRBJ1-1; D unclear. Germline values: CDR1 SGHRS, CDR2 YFSETQ. The CDR3 contains 17 residues. Trimming pared 2 bases from V and 0 bases from J, leaving 17 bases between. CDR3 DNA sequence: TGCGCCAGCAGCTTCCTGACCTCGACCGACATGAACACTGAAGCTTTCTTT. Protein product: CASSFLTSTDMNTEAFF.

This clone has just one count. CDR3 DNA sequence: TGTGCCAGTAGTAAGTGGGACACCGGCGGCTACACCTTC. It specifies CASSKWDTGGYTF. The V call is TRBV19, the J call TRBJ1-2; D is perhaps TRBD1 (6 bases). With 4 bases removed from V and 8 bases from J, the gap between germline ends came to 14 bases. Germline V gives CDR1 LNHDA, CDR2 SQIVND (reference sequence). CDR3 length: 13 amino acids.

This rearrangement joins TRBV9 to TRBJ1-1; 8 bases agree with TRBD1. The V gene end was trimmed by 2 bases and the J gene end by 5 bases; junction bases not matched to a gene: 2. Germline lookup yields CDR1 SGDLS and CDR2 YYNGEE. The CDR3 length is 13 residues. This CDR3 reads CASSVQGATEAFF. In DNA, the CDR3 is TGTGCCAGCAGCGTGCAGGGGGCGACTGAAGCTTTCTTT.

This chain links TRBV6-5 with TRBJ2-1, with 11 nucleotides matching TRBD2. Trimming cost V 2 bases and J 7 bases; bases outside gene matches: 7. In germline, CDR1 is MNHEY, CDR2 SVGAGI. This CDR3 spans 16 amino acids. The CDR3 loop is CASSYGVAGGENEQFF. DNA for the CDR3: TGTGCCAGCAGTTACGGGGTAGCGGGGGGGGAAAATGAGCAGTTCTTC.

This chain links TRBV18 with TRBJ1-5; 7 bases agree with TRBD1. CDR1 and CDR2 from the germline V gene are KGHSH and LQKENI. V lost 3 bases to trimming and J lost 6 bases; unmatched junction nucleotides: 11. CDR3 size: 16 residues. CDR3 protein: CASSPPGNRGAQPQHF. The CDR3, as DNA: TGTGCCAGCTCACCTCCGGGGAACAGGGGCGCTCAGCCCCAGCATTTT.

The chain has TRBV29-1 and TRBJ2-5; D is tentatively TRBD1 or TRBD2 (5 bases each). CDR3 length: 13 residues. Deletions cut 1 base from V and 5 bases from J, with 11 bases between. Per germline, CDR1 SQVTM and CDR2 ANQGSEA. CDR3 residues: CSVEVVWGETQYF. The DNA of the CDR3 is TGCAGCGTTGAAGTTGTCTGGGGGGAGACCCAGTACTTC.